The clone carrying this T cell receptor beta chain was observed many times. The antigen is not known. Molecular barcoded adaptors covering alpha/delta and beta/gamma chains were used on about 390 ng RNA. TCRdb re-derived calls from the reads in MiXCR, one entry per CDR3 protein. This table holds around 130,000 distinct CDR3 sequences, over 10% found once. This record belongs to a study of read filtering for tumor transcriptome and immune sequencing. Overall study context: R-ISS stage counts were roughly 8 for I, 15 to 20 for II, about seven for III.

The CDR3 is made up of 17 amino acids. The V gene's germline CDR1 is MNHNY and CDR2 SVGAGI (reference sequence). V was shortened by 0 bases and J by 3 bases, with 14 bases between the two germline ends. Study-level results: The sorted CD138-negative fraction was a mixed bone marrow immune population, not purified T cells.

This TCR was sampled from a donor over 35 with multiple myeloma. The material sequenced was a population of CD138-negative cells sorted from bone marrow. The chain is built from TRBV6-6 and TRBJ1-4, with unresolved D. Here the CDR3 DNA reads TGTGCCAGCAGTTACTCGAGGTCCACGTCGGCTAATGAAAAACTGTTTTTT. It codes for CASSYSRSTSANEKLFF.